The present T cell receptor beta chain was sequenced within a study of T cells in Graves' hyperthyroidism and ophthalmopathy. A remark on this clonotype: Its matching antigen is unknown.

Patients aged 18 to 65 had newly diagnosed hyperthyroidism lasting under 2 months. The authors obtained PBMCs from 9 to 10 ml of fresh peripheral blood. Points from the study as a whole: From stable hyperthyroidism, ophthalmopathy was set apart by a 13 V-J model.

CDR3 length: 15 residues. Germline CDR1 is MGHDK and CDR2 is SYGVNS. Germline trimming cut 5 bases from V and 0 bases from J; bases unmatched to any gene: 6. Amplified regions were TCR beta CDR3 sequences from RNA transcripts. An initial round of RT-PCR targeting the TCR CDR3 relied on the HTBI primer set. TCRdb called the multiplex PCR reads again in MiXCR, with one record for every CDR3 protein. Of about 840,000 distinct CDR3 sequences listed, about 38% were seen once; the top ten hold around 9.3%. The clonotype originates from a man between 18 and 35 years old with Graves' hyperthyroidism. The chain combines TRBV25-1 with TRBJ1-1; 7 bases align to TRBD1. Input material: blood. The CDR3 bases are TGTGCCAGCAGTTCGAGGGACAGCCTGAACACTGAAGCTTTCTTT. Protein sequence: CASSSRDSLNTEAFF.